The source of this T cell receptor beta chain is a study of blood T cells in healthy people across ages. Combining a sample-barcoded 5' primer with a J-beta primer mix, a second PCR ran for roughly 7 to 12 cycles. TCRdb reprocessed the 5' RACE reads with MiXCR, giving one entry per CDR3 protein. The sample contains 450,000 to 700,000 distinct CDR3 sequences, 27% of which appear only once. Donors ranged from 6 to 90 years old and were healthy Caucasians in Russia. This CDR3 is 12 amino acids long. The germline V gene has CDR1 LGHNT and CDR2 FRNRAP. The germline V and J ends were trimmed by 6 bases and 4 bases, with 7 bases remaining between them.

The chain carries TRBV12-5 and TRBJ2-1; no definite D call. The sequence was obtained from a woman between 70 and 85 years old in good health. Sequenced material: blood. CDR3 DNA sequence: TGTGCTAGTGGGGGGATTTACAATGAGCAGTTCTTC. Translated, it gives CASGGIYNEQFF.